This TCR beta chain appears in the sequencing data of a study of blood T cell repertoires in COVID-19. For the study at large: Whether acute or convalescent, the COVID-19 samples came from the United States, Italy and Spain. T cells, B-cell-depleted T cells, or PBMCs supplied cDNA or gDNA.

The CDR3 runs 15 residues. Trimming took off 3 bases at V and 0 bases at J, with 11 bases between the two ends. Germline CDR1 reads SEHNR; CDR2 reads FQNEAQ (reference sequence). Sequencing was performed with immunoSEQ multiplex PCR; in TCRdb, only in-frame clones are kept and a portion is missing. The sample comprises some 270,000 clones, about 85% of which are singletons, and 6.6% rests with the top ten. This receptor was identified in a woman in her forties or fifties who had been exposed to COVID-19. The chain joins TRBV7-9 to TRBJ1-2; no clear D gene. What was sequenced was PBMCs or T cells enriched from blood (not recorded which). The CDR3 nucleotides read TGTGCCAGCAGCTTGGGCCGATCCCCTAACTATGGCTACACCTTC. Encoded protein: CASSLGRSPNYGYTF.